The next 2 T cell receptor beta chains were all read from a single sample in a study of Ad26.COV2.S vaccination and SARS-CoV-2 variants. Sequencing was performed with immunoSEQ multiplex PCR; in TCRdb, only in-frame clones are kept and a portion is missing. The table shows a few hundred thousand clones, with approximately 83% occurring only once. Treatment specified: 15 to 20 received Ad26.COV2.S at low or high dose, single or two shots; 5 received placebo; per-sample allocation not given. At day 63 after the first vaccine or placebo injection, samples were drawn. Material: peripheral blood, obtained in a trial of Ad26.COV2.S vaccine versus placebo. The receptor source for this set is a person aged 18 to 65 who received the Ad26.COV2.S COVID-19 vaccine or a placebo.

Points on this clone: This CDR3 is also generated by other DNA sequences in the sample. The chain recombines TRBV19 with TRBJ1-5; 8 bases map to TRBD1. This CDR3 has 15 residues. Trimming cost V 3 bases and J 6 bases; bases outside gene matches: 7. CDR1 and CDR2 (germline): LNHDA, SQIVND (reference sequence). CDR3 sequence reads: CASSITGGWGQPQHF. The DNA of the CDR3 is TGTGCCAGTAGTATCACAGGGGGTTGGGGTCAGCCCCAGCATTTT.

The chain couples TRBV5-4 to TRBJ2-7; 15 bases agree with TRBD2. V shed 4 bases and J 0 bases; nucleotides not matched to a gene: 5. From germline, CDR1 is SGHNT and CDR2 YYREEE (reference sequence). The CDR3 has 17 amino acids. This chain's CDR3 is CASSRGLAGGSSYEQYF. CDR3 in DNA: TGTGCCAGCAGCCGCGGACTAGCGGGAGGGAGCTCCTACGAGCAGTACTTC.